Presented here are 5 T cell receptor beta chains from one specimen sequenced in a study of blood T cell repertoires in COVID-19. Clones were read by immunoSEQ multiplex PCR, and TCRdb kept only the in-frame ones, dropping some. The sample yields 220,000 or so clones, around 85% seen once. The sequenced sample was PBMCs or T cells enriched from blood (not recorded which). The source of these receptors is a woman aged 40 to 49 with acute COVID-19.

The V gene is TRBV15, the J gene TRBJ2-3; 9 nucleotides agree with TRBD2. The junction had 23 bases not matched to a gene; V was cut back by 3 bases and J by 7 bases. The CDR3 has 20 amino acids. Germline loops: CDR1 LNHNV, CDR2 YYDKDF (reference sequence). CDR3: CATSSPPGRLAERVNYTQYF. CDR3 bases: TGTGCCACCAGCAGCCCCCCGGGGAGACTAGCGGAGAGGGTCAATTATACGCAGTATTTT.

The CDR3 spells CATSNRESPLHF. CDR3 nucleotides: TGTGCCACCAGTAACAGGGAATCACCCCTCCACTTT. The chain combines TRBV15 with TRBJ1-6; D perhaps matches TRBD1 (6 bases). In germline, CDR1 is LNHNV, CDR2 YYDKDF (reference sequence). CDR3 length: 12 amino acids. Trimming removed 6 bases at V and 10 bases at J, with 10 bases between.

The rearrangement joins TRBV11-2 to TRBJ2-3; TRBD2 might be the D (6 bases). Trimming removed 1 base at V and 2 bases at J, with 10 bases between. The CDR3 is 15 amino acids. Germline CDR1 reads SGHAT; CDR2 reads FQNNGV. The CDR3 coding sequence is TGTGCCAGCAGCTTAGTGGCGGGGTTCACAGATACGCAGTATTTT. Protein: CASSLVAGFTDTQYF.

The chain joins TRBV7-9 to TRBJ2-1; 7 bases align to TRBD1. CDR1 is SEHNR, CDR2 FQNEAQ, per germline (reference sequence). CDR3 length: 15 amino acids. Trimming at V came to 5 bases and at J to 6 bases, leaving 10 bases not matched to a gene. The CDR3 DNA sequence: TGTGCCAGCAGCGAAAACCTGGGACAGACCAATGAGCAGTTCTTC. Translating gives CASSENLGQTNEQFF.

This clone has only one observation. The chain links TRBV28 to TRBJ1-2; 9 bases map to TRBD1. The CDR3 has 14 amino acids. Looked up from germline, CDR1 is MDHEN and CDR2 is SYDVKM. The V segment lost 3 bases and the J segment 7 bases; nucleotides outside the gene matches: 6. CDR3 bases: TGTGCCAGCAGTTTTACAGGGGGCCAGCGTGGCTACACCTTC. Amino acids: CASSFTGGQRGYTF.